What follows are 28 T cell receptor beta chains derived from one specimen sequenced in a study of OX40 agonist ivuxolimab in advanced cancers. Method: immunoSEQ multiplex PCR; TCRdb's copy keeps in-frame clones and lacks some. The table lists approximately 46,000 clones, 88% of them singletons, with roughly 18% in the top ten. The sequencing here drew on CD4+ or CD8+ T cells sorted from blood, taken in a trial of the OX40 agonist ivuxolimab. These receptor sequences come from an adult with an advanced solid tumor such as melanoma, head and neck, liver or kidney cancer.

The genes are TRBV4-1 and TRBJ2-3; D might be TRBD2 (6 bases). Per germline, CDR1 MGHRA and CDR2 YSYEKL. V was clipped by 0 bases and J by 3 bases, with 13 bases between them. The CDR3 totals 16 residues. The CDR3 coding sequence is TGCGCCAGCAGCCAAGAGACGGGGGAAAGGACAGATACGCAGTATTTT. Protein: CASSQETGERTDTQYF.

This clone occurred once. The CDR3 region is CASSDSESSYEQYV. The CDR3 DNA reads as TGCGCCAGCAGTGACAGTGAAAGCTCCTACGAGCAGTACGTC. The J gene is TRBJ2-7, the V gene TRBV10-2; D unresolved. CDR1 is WSHSY, CDR2 SAAADI, per germline. CDR3 length: 14 residues. Trimming cost V 3 bases and J 0 bases, with 9 bases left between them.

This chain links TRBV4-1 with TRBJ1-1; perhaps TRBD1 as D (5 bases). Germline CDR1 is MGHRA and CDR2 is YSYEKL. Between the trimmed V and J ends, which lost 4 bases and 5 bases, there was a span of 17 bases. The CDR3 runs 15 residues. The CDR3 DNA sequence: TGCGCCAGCAGCCTAGGCGGCGGGGGGAGGACTGAAGCTTTCTTT. It is translated as CASSLGGGGRTEAFF.

The V and J genes are TRBV5-8 and TRBJ1-5, with no clear D. This CDR3 is built from 16 residues. Trimming pared 4 bases from V and 5 bases from J, leaving 19 bases between. Per the germline V gene, CDR1 is SGHTS and CDR2 is YDEGEE. As DNA, the CDR3 is TGTGCCAGCAGCCGATTAGCGGAAGGATGGGATCAGCCCCAGCATTTT. This gives the protein CASSRLAEGWDQPQHF.

The chain couples TRBV4-1 to TRBJ1-4; 8 bases are a match to TRBD1. Germline V gene data show CDR1 as MGHRA and CDR2 as YSYEKL. V lost 1 base and J lost 5; bases outside the gene matches: 6. The CDR3 is 16 residues long. The CDR3 region has the DNA TGCGCCAGCAGCCAAGTACGGGACAGGAGAAATGAAAAACTGTTTTTT. Protein: CASSQVRDRRNEKLFF.

The genes are TRBV5-6 and TRBJ2-5, with D perhaps TRBD1 or TRBD2 (5 bases each). The CDR3 totals 16 residues. The V gene lost 0 bases and the J gene lost 2 bases, with 14 bases spanning the gap. The germline CDR1 and CDR2 sequences are SGHDT and YYEEEE. Here the CDR3 DNA reads TGTGCCAGCAGCTTGGGTCCCGGGACGGCTCAAGAGACCCAGTACTTC. Its protein is CASSLGPGTAQETQYF.

This clone was detected once. The gene calls are TRBV7-8 and TRBJ2-1; D gene unclear. V gave up 4 bases and J gave up 5 bases, with 3 bases separating them. From germline, CDR1 is SGHVS and CDR2 FQNEAQ. CDR3 length: 11 residues. DNA of the CDR3: TGTGCCAGCAGCTCAGACAATGAGCAGTTCTTC. The encoded protein is CASSSDNEQFF. Full variable domain (remainder filled in from reference TRBV7-8 and TRBJ2-1): GAGVSQSPRYKVAKRGQDVALRCDPISGHVSLFWYQQALGQGPEFLTYFQNEAQLDKSGLPSDRFFAERPEGSVSTLKIQRTQQEDSAVYLCASSSDNEQFFGPGTRLTVL.

The rearrangement joins TRBV6-5 to TRBJ2-7; D is unclear. V lost 3 bases, J lost 3 bases, and 15 bases lay in between. This CDR3 comprises 15 residues. The germline gives CDR1 MNHEY, CDR2 SVGAGI. CDR3 sequence (DNA): TGTGCCAGCAGTTATTACAAGTCCGGAATCTACGAGCAGTACTTC. Translation gives CASSYYKSGIYEQYF.

The V call is TRBV7-8, the J call TRBJ1-4, with 8 nucleotides matching TRBD1. The CDR3 covers 14 residues. With 8 bases clipped from V and 5 bases from J, the junction kept 7 bases outside the gene matches. The germline V gene encodes CDR1 SGHVS and CDR2 FQNEAQ. The CDR3 DNA sequence: TGTGCCAGCGCAGGGGGCGCGGGAAATGAAAAACTGTTTTTT. It encodes CASAGGAGNEKLFF.

This chain joins TRBV13 and TRBJ2-3, with a weak D call TRBD2 (5 bases). The CDR3 sequence is 17 residues long. The V end lost 5 bases, the J end lost 2 bases, and 20 bases lay between the germline ends. The germline V gene has CDR1 PRHDT and CDR2 FYEKMQ (reference sequence). The chain's CDR3 is CASSGPQAAGVTDTQYF. As DNA, the CDR3 is TGTGCCAGCAGCGGCCCCCAGGCTGCCGGGGTCACAGATACGCAGTATTTT.

The chain couples TRBV9 to TRBJ1-5; the D gene is possibly TRBD1 (6 bases). CDR3 size: 15 residues. The ends were cut back, 3 bases at V and 3 bases at J, with 13 bases in the middle. The germline gives CDR1 SGDLS, CDR2 YYNGEE. CDR3 bases: TGTGCCAGCAGCGACTCACAGGGAACCAATCAGCCCCAGCATTTT. Its translation is CASSDSQGTNQPQHF.

The gene calls are TRBV28 and TRBJ2-5, with TRBD1 as a possible D gene (6 bases). Germline V gene sequence: CDR1 MDHEN, CDR2 SYDVKM. V shed 1 base and J shed 4 bases, with 7 bases lying between them. The CDR3 has 13 residues. CDR3 sequence reads: CASSLSGAETQYF. CDR3 nucleotide sequence: TGTGCCAGCAGTTTATCAGGGGCAGAGACCCAGTACTTC.

V gene TRBV10-3 combines with J gene TRBJ2-2, with 14 bases lining up with TRBD2. In germline, CDR1 is ENHRY, CDR2 SYGVKD. With 7 bases clipped from V and 7 bases from J, the junction kept 8 bases outside the gene matches. CDR3 length: 16 amino acids. CDR3 in amino acids: CAITTTSGGAGGELFF. The CDR3 bases are TGTGCCATCACCACGACTAGCGGGGGGGCTGGCGGGGAGCTGTTTTTT.

For the CDR3, the DNA is TGTGCCAGCAGCTTAGGAAACACCATATATTTT. Translation gives CASSLGNTIYF. V and J are TRBV11-2 and TRBJ1-3; no clear D. V lost 1 base and J lost 5, with 0 bases in between. CDR3 length: 11 residues. Germline V gene lookup returns CDR1 SGHAT and CDR2 FQNNGV.

This clone occurred once. V usage is TRBV2 and J usage is TRBJ1-6; D call uncertain. The CDR3 sequence is 16 residues long. The ends were cut back, 6 bases at V and 9 bases at J, with 21 bases in the middle. Looked up from germline, CDR1 is SNHLY and CDR2 is FYNNEI. This CDR3 reads CASRERESPSSSPLHF. The CDR3, as DNA: TGTGCCAGCAGAGAGAGAGAGTCCCCTTCAAGTTCACCCCTCCACTTT.

J is TRBJ2-1 and V is TRBV27; TRBD2 might be the D (5 bases). V lost 4 bases and J lost 6, with 10 bases in between. The CDR3 sequence is 13 residues long. The V gene's germline CDR1 is MNHEY and CDR2 SMNVEV (reference sequence). The CDR3 DNA reads TGTGCCAGCAGTTCTCTAGCTACCAATGAGCAGTTCTTC. Its protein is CASSSLATNEQFF.

V usage is TRBV18 and J usage is TRBJ1-1; 9 bases line up with TRBD1. V shed 4 bases and J 6 bases; nucleotides not matched to a gene: 9. The CDR3 loop spans 15 amino acids. From germline, CDR1 is KGHSH and CDR2 LQKENI. The CDR3 here is CASSLPGQGSPEAFF. The DNA of the CDR3 is TGTGCCAGCTCACTACCGGGACAGGGATCGCCTGAAGCTTTCTTT.

V usage is TRBV5-5 and J usage is TRBJ1-4, with unresolved D. This CDR3 is 11 amino acids long. CDR1 is SGHKS, CDR2 YYEKEE, per germline (reference sequence). V lost 3 bases to trimming and J lost 12 bases, with 9 bases between them. CDR3 sequence: CASSYPGELFF. The CDR3 DNA reads as TGTGCCAGCAGCTACCCCGGGGAACTGTTTTTT.

The V and J genes are TRBV23-1 and TRBJ2-2; TRBD1 is a possible D gene (5 bases). TRBV23-1 is classed as an ORF, of uncertain function. The CDR3 is made up of 18 amino acids. V shed 0 bases and J shed 1 base, with 15 bases lying between them. Here the CDR3 reads CASSQSSAGKGNTGELFF. CDR3 bases: TGCGCCAGCAGTCAATCGTCCGCAGGGAAGGGGAACACCGGGGAGCTGTTTTTT.

This chain uses TRBV9 with TRBJ1-1; D ambiguous. V was shortened by 4 bases and J by 4 bases, with 11 bases between the two germline ends. Germline CDR1 reads SGDLS; CDR2 reads YYNGEE. CDR3 length: 13 amino acids. Here the CDR3 reads CASSPSGRTEAFF. The CDR3 region has the DNA TGTGCCAGCAGCCCCTCAGGCCGCACTGAAGCTTTCTTT.

The chain combines TRBV10-3 with TRBJ1-1, with no clear D. The CDR3 length is 15 residues. From germline, CDR1 is ENHRY and CDR2 SYGVKD. Trimming took 0 bases from V and 4 from J, leaving 12 bases between them. DNA of the CDR3: TGTGCCATCAGTGAGTCGAACCCCCTGGGCACTGAAGCTTTCTTT. It codes for CAISESNPLGTEAFF.

The chain has TRBV18 and TRBJ1-1; 8 nucleotides match TRBD1. The J segment lost 1 base and the V segment lost 4 bases, leaving 5 bases of the junction unmatched. CDR1 is KGHSH, CDR2 LQKENI, per germline. This CDR3 is 15 amino acids long. CDR3 region: CASSLGQGRNTEAFF. The CDR3 bases are TGTGCCAGCTCACTAGGACAGGGAAGGAACACTGAAGCTTTCTTT.

The chain has TRBV6-4 and TRBJ2-1; D is unclear. Trimming removed 3 bases from V and 5 bases from J, with 8 bases in between. Germline assignment: CDR1 MRHNA and CDR2 SNTAGT. The CDR3 totals 13 residues. The CDR3 nucleotides are TGTGCCAGCAGTGATTTCGACCACAATGAGCAGTTCTTC. Amino acids: CASSDFDHNEQFF.

Only one count was recorded for this clone. V is TRBV11-2 and J is TRBJ2-5; D is unresolved. Matching the DNA end better, TRBJ2-7 makes the J call doubtful. Germline V CDR1 and CDR2: SGHAT, FQNNGV. The CDR3 contains 11 residues. The DNA of the CDR3 is TGTGCCAGCAGCAGACTCGGCGAGCAGTACTTC. This codes for CASSRLGEQYF.

On this clone itself: The junction departs from germline at one end; a sequencing error may be responsible. Different DNA sequences within this sample yield the same CDR3. The chain has TRBV9 and TRBJ1-2; 10 nucleotides align to TRBD1. CDR3 length equals 17 residues. Germline values: CDR1 SGDLS, CDR2 YYNGEE. The CDR3 protein is CASSVALLGQGSYGYTF. CDR3 coding DNA: TGTGCCAGCAGTGTAGCGTTATTGGGACAGGGGAGCTATGGCTACACCTTC.

This chain links TRBV19 with TRBJ1-1; 8 nucleotides align to TRBD1. There are 14 residues in the CDR3. J gave up 1 base and V 3 bases, and 1 base lay outside the gene matches. The V gene's germline CDR1 is LNHDA and CDR2 SQIVND (reference sequence). CDR3 bases: TGTGCCAGTAGTATGGACAGGGAGAACACTGAAGCTTTCTTT. Its protein product is CASSMDRENTEAFF.

V usage is TRBV29-1 and J usage is TRBJ2-7; unclear D gene. From germline, CDR1 is SQVTM and CDR2 ANQGSEA. V was shortened by 3 bases and J by 3 bases, with 9 bases between the two germline ends. The CDR3 is 12 amino acids. The DNA for the CDR3 is TGCAGCGTTGAGTCCGACGGCTACGAGCAGTACTTC. This gives the protein CSVESDGYEQYF.

The gene calls are TRBV28 and TRBJ1-6; D not certain. Germline values: CDR1 MDHEN, CDR2 SYDVKM. The CDR3 consists of 15 residues. Trimming removed 3 bases at V and 6 bases at J, with 12 bases between. The CDR3 nucleotides are TGTGCCAGCAGTTTTCGGAAGGCGGGTAATTCACCCCTCCACTTT. It specifies CASSFRKAGNSPLHF.